The rows below give T cell receptor beta chains drawn from one sample of a study of identical twins. Using its own MiXCR run on the 5' RACE reads, TCRdb lists one record per CDR3 protein. The sample records more than 200,000 distinct CDR3 sequences, around 10% being singletons. The sequenced sample was memory (CD45RO+) T cells sorted from blood. The origin of the receptors is a woman younger than 35 in good health. Both conserved end residues are part of each CDR3. D genes are given only for firm matches. Clone sizes are given selectively: once, few, many, or a class where the clone is expanded.

V gene	clone size	D gene	J gene	CDR3 protein	CDR3 DNA
TRBV20-1	NA	NA	TRBJ2-7	CSARAPGFSSYEQYF	TGCAGTGCTAGAGCGCCAGGCTTTTCCTCCTACGAGCAGTACTTC
TRBV2	many	TRBD2	TRBJ2-3	CASSANSGTADTQYF	TGTGCCAGCAGTGCCAATAGCGGGACTGCGGATACGCAGTATTTT
TRBV30	NA	TRBD1	TRBJ2-3	CAWSGTGDTDTQYF	TGTGCCTGGAGCGGGACAGGGGACACAGATACGCAGTATTTT
TRBV20-1	NA	TRBD1	TRBJ2-4	CSARYRGLGNIQYF	TGCAGTGCTCGTTACAGGGGGCTGGGGAACATTCAGTACTTC
TRBV4-3	few	NA	TRBJ2-1	CASSQGGWANEQFF	TGCGCCAGCAGCCAAGGGGGATGGGCTAATGAGCAGTTCTTC
TRBV3-1	many	NA	TRBJ2-1	CASSQAGSYNEQFF	TGTGCCAGCAGCCAAGCTGGGAGTTACAATGAGCAGTTCTTC
TRBV14	few	NA	TRBJ2-5	CASSQNDGETQYF	TGTGCCAGCAGCCAAAACGACGGGGAGACCCAGTACTTC
TRBV6-2/TRBV6-3	medium-sized	NA	TRBJ2-1	CASSYSSYNEQFF	TGTGCCAGCAGTTACAGCTCCTACAATGAGCAGTTCTTC
TRBV20-1	few	NA	TRBJ2-7	CSARPSPLSYEQYF	TGCAGTGCTAGACCGTCCCCGCTCTCCTACGAGCAGTACTTC
TRBV10-3	few	NA	TRBJ1-1	CAISGGGTAEAFF	TGTGCCATCAGTGGGGGGGGGACGGCTGAAGCTTTCTTT
TRBV7-9	many	NA	TRBJ1-2	CASSLLEGGPHGYTF	TGTGCCAGCAGCTTATTGGAGGGGGGCCCCCATGGCTACACCTTC
TRBV3-1	few	TRBD1	TRBJ2-2	CASSRQGSGELFF	TGTGCCAGCAGCCGACAGGGGTCCGGGGAGCTGTTTTTT
TRBV10-1	NA	NA	TRBJ2-5	CASSRGSEETQYF	TGCGCCAGCAGTAGGGGGTCCGAAGAGACCCAGTACTTC
TRBV3-1	few	TRBD1	TRBJ2-1	CASRPMTGENYNEQFF	TGTGCCAGCAGGCCTATGACAGGGGAAAACTACAATGAGCAGTTCTTC
TRBV27	NA	TRBD1	TRBJ2-7	CASSRVTGGSYEQYF	TGTGCCAGCAGTCGGGTGACAGGGGGATCCTACGAGCAGTACTTC
TRBV21-1	NA	NA	TRBJ2-3	CASSPGQLGDTQYF	TGTGCCAGCAGCCCGGGACAGCTCGGAGATACGCAGTATTTT
TRBV27	NA	TRBD2	TRBJ2-3	CASSWAGGGADTQYF	TGTGCCAGCAGTTGGGCTGGCGGGGGGGCAGATACGCAGTATTTT